Shown below are 10 T cell receptor beta chains from a single sample sequenced in a study of Ad26.COV2.S vaccination and SARS-CoV-2 variants. The repertoire was sequenced with immunoSEQ multiplex PCR; TCRdb's copy has only in-frame clones and lacks some. Of hundreds of thousands of clones in the sample, about nine tenths were seen once. Documented treatment: around 19 received Ad26.COV2.S at low or high dose, single or two shots; several received placebo; per-sample allocation not given. Day 63 after the first vaccine or placebo injection was the time point for sampling. This sample comprised peripheral blood, obtained in a trial of Ad26.COV2.S vaccine versus placebo. These receptors were collected from a person between 18 and 60 years old who received the Ad26.COV2.S COVID-19 vaccine or a placebo.

The CDR3 reads CASSADSSTDTQYF. The CDR3 DNA follows: TGCGCCAGCAGCGCTGACAGCAGTACAGATACGCAGTATTTT. The V call is TRBV5-1, the J call TRBJ2-3, with D possibly TRBD1 on 5 matching bases. This CDR3 comprises 14 residues. Germline CDR1 reads SGHRS; CDR2 reads YFSETQ. The ends were cut back, 4 bases at V and 3 bases at J, with 12 bases in the middle.

The genes are TRBV27 and TRBJ2-2, with D tentatively TRBD2 (5 bases). The CDR3 sequence is 15 residues long. Trimming cost V 7 bases and J 5 bases, with 17 bases left between them. CDR1 and CDR2 from the germline V gene are MNHEY and SMNVEV (reference sequence). The CDR3 spells CASTTYLTGTGELFF. The CDR3 DNA follows: TGTGCCAGCACTACCTATCTTACGGGAACCGGGGAGCTGTTTTTT.

The chain has TRBV27 and TRBJ2-1; D possibly corresponds to TRBD2 (6 bases). There are 18 residues in the CDR3. V shed 4 bases and J shed 0 bases, with 19 bases lying between them. Germline lookup yields CDR1 MNHEY and CDR2 SMNVEV (reference sequence). CDR3 in DNA: TGTGCCAGCAGTTCCCTAGCGCGACTACAAAGCTCCTACAATGAGCAGTTCTTC. Protein product: CASSSLARLQSSYNEQFF.

The chain links TRBV5-1 to TRBJ1-6; tentative D call: TRBD1 (5 bases). The germline CDR1 and CDR2 sequences are SGHRS and YFSETQ. V lost 0 bases, J lost 3 bases, and 10 bases lay in between. This CDR3 has 16 amino acids. CDR3 nucleotides: TGCGCCAGCAGCTTGGGACAGCGGATCTATAATTCACCCCTCCACTTT. It is translated as CASSLGQRIYNSPLHF. Complete variable domain (other parts from reference TRBV5-1 and TRBJ1-6): KAGVTQTPRYLIKTRGQQVTLSCSPISGHRSVSWYQQTPGQGLQFLFEYFSETQRNKGNFPGRFSGRQFSNSRSEMNVSTLELGDSALYLCASSLGQRIYNSPLHFGNGTRLTVT.

The gene calls are TRBV18 and TRBJ2-7; unclear D gene. The germline V gene has CDR1 KGHSH and CDR2 LQKENI. CDR3 length equals 12 residues. V lost 2 bases, J lost 2 bases, and 4 bases lay in between. The DNA of the CDR3 is TGTGCCAGCTCACCAGAAACCTACGAGCAGTACTTC. Encoded protein: CASSPETYEQYF.

This clone has only one observation. Other DNA sequences in this sample translate to the same CDR3. This rearrangement joins TRBV28 to TRBJ1-1; D not resolved. In germline, CDR1 is MDHEN, CDR2 SYDVKM. There are 12 residues in the CDR3. The V end lost 2 bases, the J end lost 5 bases, and 6 bases lay between the germline ends. The CDR3 coding sequence is TGTGCCAGCAGTTTACTCGGGACTGAAGCTTTCTTT. This sequence encodes CASSLLGTEAFF.

The chain has TRBV6-2 or TRBV6-3 and TRBJ2-1, with D perhaps TRBD2 (7 bases). There are 16 residues in the CDR3. Germline V gene data show CDR1 as MNHEY and CDR2 as SVGEGT. Trimming left V 5 bases short and J 7 bases short, with 21 bases between. CDR3 protein: CASSRGALRFGNEQFF. Here the CDR3 DNA reads TGTGCCAGCAGTCGGGGGGCTTTGAGGTTCGGGAATGAGCAGTTCTTC.

The chain couples TRBV12-5 to TRBJ2-3; 10 nucleotides agree with TRBD2. The CDR3 loop spans 16 amino acids. Germline V gives CDR1 LGHNT, CDR2 FRNRAP. Trimming took 5 bases from V and 8 from J; bases not matched to a gene: 13. CDR3: CASGQTISGGSGTQYF. The CDR3 DNA sequence: TGTGCTAGTGGTCAAACAATTAGCGGGGGGTCGGGTACGCAGTATTTT.

V and J are TRBV7-2 and TRBJ2-5, with 12 bases identical to TRBD2. The V gene end was trimmed by 5 bases and the J gene end by 5 bases; junction bases not matched to a gene: 6. The germline gives CDR1 SGHTA, CDR2 FQGNSA. CDR3 size: 15 residues. CDR3 nucleotide sequence: TGTGCCAGCAGCAGCGGGACTAGCGGGTACGAGACCCAGTACTTC. Its protein product is CASSSGTSGYETQYF.

The chain is built from TRBV7-2 and TRBJ2-7; D remains ambiguous. The ends were cut back, 8 bases at V and 2 bases at J, with 16 bases in the middle. Germline CDR1 reads SGHTA; CDR2 reads FQGNSA. The CDR3 loop spans 14 amino acids. The CDR3 DNA reads TGTGCCAGCGGAACTCGGGCGCGACCCTACGAGCAGTACTTC. Translating gives CASGTRARPYEQYF.